The clone carrying this T cell receptor beta chain was found once. This sample stems from a study of graft-versus-host responses after intestinal transplantation. As for the study in general: Grafts were multivisceral, liver-intestinal, or isolated intestinal.

The assay was immunoSEQ multiplex PCR, and TCRdb's table has in-frame clones only and misses some. The sample yields about 100,000 clones, 75% to 95% seen once. This TCR was recovered from a human patient who received an intestinal transplant, so some T cells may come from the graft donor. This material consisted of PBMCs, taken about 450 days after intestinal transplant.

As DNA, the CDR3 is TGTGCCAGCTTCGGTTACTCTGGGGCCAACGTCCTGACTTTC. Its protein product is CASFGYSGANVLTF. The chain has TRBV2 and TRBJ2-6; D is undetermined. Between the trimmed V and J ends, which lost 8 bases and 0 bases, there was a span of 8 bases. The CDR3 runs 14 residues. Germline CDR1 SNHLY, CDR2 FYNNEI.